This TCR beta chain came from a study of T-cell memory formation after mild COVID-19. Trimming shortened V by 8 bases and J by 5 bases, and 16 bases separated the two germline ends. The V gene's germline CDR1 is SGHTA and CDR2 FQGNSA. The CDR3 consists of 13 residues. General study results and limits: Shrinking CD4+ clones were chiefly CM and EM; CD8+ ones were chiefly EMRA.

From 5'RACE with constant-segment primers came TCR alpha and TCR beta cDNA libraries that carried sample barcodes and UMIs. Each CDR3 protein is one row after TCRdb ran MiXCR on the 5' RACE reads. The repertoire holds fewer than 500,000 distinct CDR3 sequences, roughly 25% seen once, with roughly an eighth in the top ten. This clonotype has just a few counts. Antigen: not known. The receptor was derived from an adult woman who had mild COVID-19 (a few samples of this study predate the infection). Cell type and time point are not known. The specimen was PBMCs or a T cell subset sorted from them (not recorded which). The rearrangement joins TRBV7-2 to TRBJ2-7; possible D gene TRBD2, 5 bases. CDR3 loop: CASRQPPGDEQYF. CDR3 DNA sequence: TGTGCCAGCCGTCAACCACCCGGGGACGAGCAGTACTTC.